The entry that follows covers one T cell receptor beta chain sequence. Healthy donors had no documented immune events, such as infections, while sampled. Between the trimmed V and J ends, which lost 5 bases and 3 bases, there was a span of 14 bases. The V gene's germline CDR1 is LNHDA and CDR2 SQIVND (reference sequence). The CDR3 is 14 amino acids. The repertoire was sequenced with immunoSEQ multiplex PCR; TCRdb's copy has only in-frame clones and lacks some. The top ten clones hold 7.5% to 9% of a sample with about 130,000 clones, 86% of them seen once. This sample was taken from a study of identifying expanded T cells in peripheral blood.

The TCR comes from a person aged 18-70 years in good health. The rearrangement links TRBV19 to TRBJ2-7; D may be TRBD1 (6 bases). The source material was blood. CDR3 nucleotide sequence: TGTGCCAGTAGTGCCACCAGGGGATTCTACGAGCAGTACTTC. It translates to CASSATRGFYEQYF.